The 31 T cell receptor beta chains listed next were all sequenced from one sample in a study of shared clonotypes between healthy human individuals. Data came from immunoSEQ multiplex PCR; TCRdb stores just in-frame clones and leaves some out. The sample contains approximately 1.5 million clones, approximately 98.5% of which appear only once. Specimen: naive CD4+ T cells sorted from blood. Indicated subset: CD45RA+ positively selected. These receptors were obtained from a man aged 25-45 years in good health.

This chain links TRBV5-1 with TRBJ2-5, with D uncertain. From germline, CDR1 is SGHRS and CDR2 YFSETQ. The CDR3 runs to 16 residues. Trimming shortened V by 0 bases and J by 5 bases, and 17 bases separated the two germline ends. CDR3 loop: CASSLGAVDLGETQYF. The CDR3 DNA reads TGCGCCAGCAGCTTGGGGGCCGTCGATCTTGGGGAGACCCAGTACTTC.

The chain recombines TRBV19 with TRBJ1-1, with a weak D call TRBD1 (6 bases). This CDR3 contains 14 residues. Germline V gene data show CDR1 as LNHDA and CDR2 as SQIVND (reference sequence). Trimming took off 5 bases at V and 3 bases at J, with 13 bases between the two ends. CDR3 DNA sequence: TGTGCCAGTAGTTCACAGGGTTCATACACTGAAGCTTTCTTT. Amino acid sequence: CASSSQGSYTEAFF.

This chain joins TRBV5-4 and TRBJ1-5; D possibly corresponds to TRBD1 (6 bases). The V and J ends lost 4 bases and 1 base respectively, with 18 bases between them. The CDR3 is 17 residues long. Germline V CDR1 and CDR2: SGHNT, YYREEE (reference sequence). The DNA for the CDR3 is TGTGCCAGCAGCCTTCAAACAGGGCGGGGGAGCAATCAGCCCCAGCATTTT. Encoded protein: CASSLQTGRGSNQPQHF.

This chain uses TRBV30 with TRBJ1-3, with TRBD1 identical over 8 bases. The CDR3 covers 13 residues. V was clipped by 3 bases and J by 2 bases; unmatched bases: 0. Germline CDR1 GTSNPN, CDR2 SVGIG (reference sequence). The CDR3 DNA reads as TGTGCCTGGAGACAGGGGGCTGGAAACACCATATATTTT. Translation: CAWRQGAGNTIYF.

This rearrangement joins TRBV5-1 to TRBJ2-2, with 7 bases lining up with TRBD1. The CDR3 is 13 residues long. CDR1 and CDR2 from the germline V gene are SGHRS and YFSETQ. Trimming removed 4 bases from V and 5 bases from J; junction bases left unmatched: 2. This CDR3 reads CASSPDRTGELFF. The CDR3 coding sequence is TGCGCCAGCAGCCCGGACAGGACCGGGGAGCTGTTTTTT.

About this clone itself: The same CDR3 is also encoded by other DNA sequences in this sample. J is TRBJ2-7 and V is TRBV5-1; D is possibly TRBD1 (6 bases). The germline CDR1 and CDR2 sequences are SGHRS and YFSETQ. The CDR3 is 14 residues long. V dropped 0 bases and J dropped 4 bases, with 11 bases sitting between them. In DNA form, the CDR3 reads TGCGCCAGCAGCTTGGCAGTAGGGGGATACGAGCAGTACTTC. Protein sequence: CASSLAVGGYEQYF.

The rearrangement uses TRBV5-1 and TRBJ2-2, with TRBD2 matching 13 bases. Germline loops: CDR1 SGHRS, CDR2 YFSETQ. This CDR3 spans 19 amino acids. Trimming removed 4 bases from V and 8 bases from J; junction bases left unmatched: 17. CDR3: CASSPDGTSGIALRGELFF. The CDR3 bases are TGCGCCAGCAGCCCGGATGGGACTAGCGGGATCGCCCTGAGAGGGGAGCTGTTTTTT.

The CDR3 spells CASSPVGQQSGYTF. DNA for the CDR3: TGTGCCAGCAGTCCAGTAGGACAGCAGTCCGGCTACACCTTC. J is TRBJ1-2 and V is TRBV25-1, with D perhaps TRBD1 (6 bases). CDR1 is MGHDK and CDR2 is SYGVNS in the germline V gene. Deletions cut 5 bases from V and 8 bases from J, with 18 bases between. CDR3 length: 14 amino acids.

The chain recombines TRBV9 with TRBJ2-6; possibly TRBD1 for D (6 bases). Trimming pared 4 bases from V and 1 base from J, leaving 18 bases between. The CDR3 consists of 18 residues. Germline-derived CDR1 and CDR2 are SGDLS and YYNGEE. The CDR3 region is CASSFGQPPPSGANVLTF. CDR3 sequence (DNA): TGTGCCAGCAGCTTCGGACAGCCTCCACCTTCTGGGGCCAACGTCCTGACTTTC.

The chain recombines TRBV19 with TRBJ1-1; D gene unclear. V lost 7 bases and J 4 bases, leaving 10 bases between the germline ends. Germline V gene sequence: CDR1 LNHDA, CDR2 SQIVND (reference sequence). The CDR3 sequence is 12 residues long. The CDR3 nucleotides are TGTGCCAGTACCCTGGGTGCCACTGAAGCTTTCTTT. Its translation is CASTLGATEAFF. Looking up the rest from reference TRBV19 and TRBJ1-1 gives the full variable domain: DGGITQSPKYLFRKEGQNVTLSCEQNLNHDAMYWYRQDPGQGLRLIYYSQIVNDFQKGDIAEGYSVSREKKESFPLTVTSAQKNPTAFYLCASTLGATEAFFGQGTRLTVV.

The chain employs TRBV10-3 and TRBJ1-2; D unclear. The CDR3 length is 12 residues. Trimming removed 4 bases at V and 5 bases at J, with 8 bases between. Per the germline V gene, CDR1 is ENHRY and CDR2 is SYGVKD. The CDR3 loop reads CAISGFSYGYTF. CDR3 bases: TGTGCCATCAGTGGGTTTTCGTATGGCTACACCTTC.

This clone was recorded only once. CDR3 in amino acids: CASSPQLQETQYF. CDR3 DNA sequence: TGTGCCAGCTCACCACAGCTCCAAGAGACCCAGTACTTC. The rearrangement links TRBV18 to TRBJ2-5; unclear D gene. The germline V gene encodes CDR1 KGHSH and CDR2 LQKENI. The CDR3 consists of 13 residues. Trimming took 1 base from V and 1 from J, leaving 4 bases between them.

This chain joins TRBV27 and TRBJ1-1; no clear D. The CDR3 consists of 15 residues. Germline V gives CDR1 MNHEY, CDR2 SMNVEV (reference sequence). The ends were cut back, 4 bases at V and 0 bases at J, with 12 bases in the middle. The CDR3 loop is CASSYTQSLNTEAFF. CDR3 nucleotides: TGTGCCAGCAGTTACACACAGAGCCTGAACACTGAAGCTTTCTTT.

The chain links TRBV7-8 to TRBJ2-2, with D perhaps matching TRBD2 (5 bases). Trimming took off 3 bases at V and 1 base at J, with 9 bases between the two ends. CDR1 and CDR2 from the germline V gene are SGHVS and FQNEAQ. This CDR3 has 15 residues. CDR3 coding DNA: TGTGCCAGCAGCTTTGTAGGAGGGAACACCGGGGAGCTGTTTTTT. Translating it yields CASSFVGGNTGELFF. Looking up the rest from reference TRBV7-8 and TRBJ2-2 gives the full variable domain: GAGVSQSPRYKVAKRGQDVALRCDPISGHVSLFWYQQALGQGPEFLTYFQNEAQLDKSGLPSDRFFAERPEGSVSTLKIQRTQQEDSAVYLCASSFVGGNTGELFFGEGSRLTVL.

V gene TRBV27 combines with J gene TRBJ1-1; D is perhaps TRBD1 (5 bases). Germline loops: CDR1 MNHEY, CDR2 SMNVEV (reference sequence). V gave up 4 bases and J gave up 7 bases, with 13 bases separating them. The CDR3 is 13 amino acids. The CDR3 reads CASSWAGDLEAFF. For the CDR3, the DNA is TGTGCCAGCAGTTGGGCGGGGGATCTTGAAGCTTTCTTT.

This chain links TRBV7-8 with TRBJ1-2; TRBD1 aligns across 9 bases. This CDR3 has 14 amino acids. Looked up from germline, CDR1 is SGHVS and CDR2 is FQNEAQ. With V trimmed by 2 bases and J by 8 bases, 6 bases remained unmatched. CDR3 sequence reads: CASSLPRTGAGYTF. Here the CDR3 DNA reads TGTGCCAGCAGCTTACCACGGACAGGGGCCGGCTACACCTTC.

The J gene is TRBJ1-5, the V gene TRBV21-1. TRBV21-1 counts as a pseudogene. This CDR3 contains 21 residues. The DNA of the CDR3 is TGTGCCAGCAGCAAAGTTTTGTATTGGAAAGGCAGCGTTAATAGCAATCAGCCCCAGCATTTT. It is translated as CASSKVLYWKGSVNSNQPQHF.

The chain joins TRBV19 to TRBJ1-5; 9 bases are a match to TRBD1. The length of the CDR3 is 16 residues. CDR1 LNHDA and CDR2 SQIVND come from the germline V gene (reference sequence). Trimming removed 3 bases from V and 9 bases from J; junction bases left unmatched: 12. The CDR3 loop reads CASSISGTGIELPQHF. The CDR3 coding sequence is TGTGCCAGTAGTATTTCAGGGACAGGGATAGAATTGCCCCAGCATTTT.

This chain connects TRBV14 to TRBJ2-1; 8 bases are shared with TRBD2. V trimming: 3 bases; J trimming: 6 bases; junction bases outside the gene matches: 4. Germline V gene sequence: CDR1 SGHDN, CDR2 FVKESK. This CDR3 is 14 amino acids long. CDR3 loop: CASSQRGRRNEQFF. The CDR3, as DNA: TGTGCCAGCAGCCAGCGCGGGAGGCGCAATGAGCAGTTCTTC. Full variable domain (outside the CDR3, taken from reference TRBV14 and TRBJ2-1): EAGVTQFPSHSVIEKGQTVTLRCDPISGHDNLYWYRRVMGKEIKFLLHFVKESKQDESGMPNNRFLAERTGGTYSTLKVQPAELEDSGVYFCASSQRGRRNEQFFGPGTRLTVL.

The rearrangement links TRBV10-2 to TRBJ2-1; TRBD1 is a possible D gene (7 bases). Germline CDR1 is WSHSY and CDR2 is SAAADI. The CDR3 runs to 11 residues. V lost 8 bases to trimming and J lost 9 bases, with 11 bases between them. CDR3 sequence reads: CASRQGGEQFF. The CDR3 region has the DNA TGCGCCAGCCGCCAGGGGGGTGAGCAGTTCTTC.

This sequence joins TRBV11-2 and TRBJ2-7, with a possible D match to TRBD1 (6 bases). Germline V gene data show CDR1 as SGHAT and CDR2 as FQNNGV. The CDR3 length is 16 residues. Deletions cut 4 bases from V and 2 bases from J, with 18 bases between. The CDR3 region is CASSSALQGLAYEQYF. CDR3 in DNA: TGTGCCAGCAGCTCGGCCCTTCAGGGGTTGGCCTACGAGCAGTACTTC.

In DNA form, the CDR3 reads TGTGCCAGCAGCCACCGCCGGGACAGGGTATCCTACGAGCAGTACTTC. Translated: CASSHRRDRVSYEQYF. The chain is built from TRBV7-9 and TRBJ2-7; 9 bases line up with TRBD1. The CDR3 covers 16 residues. The V and J ends lost 5 bases and 1 base, in that order; junction bases with no gene match: 9. Germline values: CDR1 SEHNR, CDR2 FQNEAQ (reference sequence).

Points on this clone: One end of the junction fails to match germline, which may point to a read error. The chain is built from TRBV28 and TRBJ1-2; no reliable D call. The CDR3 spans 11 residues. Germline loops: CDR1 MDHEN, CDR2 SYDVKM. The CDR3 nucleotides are TGTGCCAGCAGTTTTTCGGGTGGGTCCTTCTTC. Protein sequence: CASSFSGGSFF.

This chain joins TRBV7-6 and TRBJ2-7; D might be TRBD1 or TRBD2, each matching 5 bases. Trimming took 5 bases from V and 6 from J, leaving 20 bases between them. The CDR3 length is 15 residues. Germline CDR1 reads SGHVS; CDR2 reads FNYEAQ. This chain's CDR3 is CASSQNPGPAAEQYF. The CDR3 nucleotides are TGTGCCAGCAGCCAAAACCCGGGACCAGCAGCCGAGCAGTACTTC.

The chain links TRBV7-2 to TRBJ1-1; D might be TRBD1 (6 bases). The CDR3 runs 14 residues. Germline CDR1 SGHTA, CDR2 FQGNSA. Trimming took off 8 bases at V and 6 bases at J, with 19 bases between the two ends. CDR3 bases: TGTGCCAGCTCGATCTTGGGGGCACGCGCTGAAGCTTTCTTT. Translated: CASSILGARAEAFF.

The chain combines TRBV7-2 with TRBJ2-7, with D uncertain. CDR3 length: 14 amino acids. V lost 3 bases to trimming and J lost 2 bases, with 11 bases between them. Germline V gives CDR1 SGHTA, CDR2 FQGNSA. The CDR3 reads CASSLSAVTYEQYF. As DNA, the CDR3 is TGTGCCAGCAGCTTGTCTGCAGTTACCTACGAGCAGTACTTC.

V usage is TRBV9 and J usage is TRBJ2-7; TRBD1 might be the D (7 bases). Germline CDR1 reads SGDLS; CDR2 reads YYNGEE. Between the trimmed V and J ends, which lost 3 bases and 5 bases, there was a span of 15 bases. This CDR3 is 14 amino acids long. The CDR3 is CASSEGFRGDEQYF. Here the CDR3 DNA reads TGTGCCAGCAGCGAGGGATTCAGGGGGGACGAGCAGTACTTC.

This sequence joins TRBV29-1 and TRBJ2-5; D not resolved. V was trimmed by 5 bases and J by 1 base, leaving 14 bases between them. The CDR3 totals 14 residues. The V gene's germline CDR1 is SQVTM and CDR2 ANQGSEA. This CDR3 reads CSVRPFYGQETQYF. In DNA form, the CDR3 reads TGCAGCGTTCGGCCTTTCTATGGCCAAGAGACCCAGTACTTC.

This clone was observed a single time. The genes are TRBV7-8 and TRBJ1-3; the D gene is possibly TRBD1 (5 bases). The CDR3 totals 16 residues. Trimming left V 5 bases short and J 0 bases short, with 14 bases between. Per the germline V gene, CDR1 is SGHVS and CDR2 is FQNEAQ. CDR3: CASSTDSPSSGNTIYF. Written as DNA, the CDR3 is TGTGCCAGCAGCACCGACAGCCCCAGCTCTGGAAACACCATATATTTT. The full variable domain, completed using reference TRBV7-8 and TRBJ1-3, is GAGVSQSPRYKVAKRGQDVALRCDPISGHVSLFWYQQALGQGPEFLTYFQNEAQLDKSGLPSDRFFAERPEGSVSTLKIQRTQQEDSAVYLCASSTDSPSSGNTIYFGEGSWLTVV.

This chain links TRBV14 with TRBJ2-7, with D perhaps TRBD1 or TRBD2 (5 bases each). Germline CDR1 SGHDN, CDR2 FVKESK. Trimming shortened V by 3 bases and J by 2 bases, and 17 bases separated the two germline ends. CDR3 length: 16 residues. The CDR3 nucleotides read TGTGCCAGCAGCCATGCGAGGGGAGTCGGGGCCTACGAGCAGTACTTC. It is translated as CASSHARGVGAYEQYF.

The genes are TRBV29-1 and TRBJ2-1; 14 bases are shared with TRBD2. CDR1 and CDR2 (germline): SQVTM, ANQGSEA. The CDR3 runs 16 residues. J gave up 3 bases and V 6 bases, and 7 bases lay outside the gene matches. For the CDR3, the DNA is TGCAGCGTACAGGGACTAGCGGGAGTAGTCTACAATGAGCAGTTCTTC. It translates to CSVQGLAGVVYNEQFF.